This is a list of T cell receptor beta chains from one sample in a study of blood T cell repertoires in COVID-19. The method was immunoSEQ multiplex PCR; TCRdb's version includes in-frame clones alone and lacks a portion of them. The table lists roughly 80,000 clones, over 70% of them singletons. The specimen sequenced was peripheral blood. These receptors were taken from a man aged 45-65 years with active COVID-19. Each CDR3 is given with its conserved first and last residue. D genes are given only for firm matches. Size tells how often a clone was seen (once, few, many) or the class of an expanded clone, and some rows leave it out.

clone_size	j_call	d_call	v_call	cdr3_aa	cdr3_nt
.	TRBJ1-6	.	TRBV6-5	CASSYFSGDQALHF	TGTGCCAGCAGTTACTTTTCCGGGGATCAGGCCCTCCACTTT
.	TRBJ1-3	.	TRBV3-1/TRBV3-2	CASSRGGTEVTGNTIYF	TGTGCCAGCAGCCGGGGGGGAACAGAGGTAACTGGAAACACCATATATTTT
.	TRBJ2-1	.	TRBV27	CATISGPSSYNEQFF	TGTGCCACTATCAGCGGGCCCAGCTCCTACAATGAGCAGTTCTTC
.	TRBJ2-1	.	TRBV9	CASSVGAQGTSYNEQFF	TGTGCCAGCAGCGTAGGGGCACAGGGTACCTCCTACAATGAGCAGTTCTTC
once	TRBJ2-1	TRBD1	TRBV7-6	CASSWGSGQGTNEQFF	TGTGCCAGCAGCTGGGGATCGGGACAGGGGACCAATGAGCAGTTCTTC
.	TRBJ1-2	TRBD1	TRBV6-5	CASSYTGQGIGYTF	TGTGCCAGCAGTTACACCGGACAGGGGATTGGCTACACCTTC
.	TRBJ1-2	.	TRBV5-1	CASSGDRGGSGYTF	TGCGCCAGCAGCGGGGACCGGGGGGGAAGTGGCTACACCTTC
.	TRBJ2-5	.	TRBV27	CASSPSDGSWEPQYF	TGTGCCAGCAGTCCTTCGGACGGCTCTTGGGAGCCCCAGTACTTC
.	TRBJ2-7	.	TRBV9	CASSALDRAYEQYF	TGTGCCAGCAGCGCCTTAGACAGAGCCTACGAGCAGTACTTC
.	TRBJ1-5	.	TRBV27	CASGAFNSINQPQHF	TGTGCCAGCGGGGCATTCAACTCGATTAATCAGCCCCAGCATTTT
once	TRBJ1-2	TRBD1	TRBV28	CASSHPHPDRAGGYTF	TGTGCCAGCAGCCATCCGCACCCGGACAGGGCGGGTGGCTACACCTTC
few	TRBJ1-5	.	TRBV10-3	CAISEPRGSREGPQHF	TGTGCCATCAGTGAGCCAAGGGGGTCCCGAGAAGGGCCCCAGCATTTT
.	TRBJ2-7	TRBD1	TRBV7-6	CASSWQGTASYEQYF	TGTGCCAGCAGCTGGCAGGGGACAGCATCCTACGAGCAGTACTTC
.	TRBJ2-3	.	TRBV15	CATSGQGSGTDTQYF	TGTGCCACCAGCGGTCAGGGGAGCGGCACAGATACGCAGTATTTT
.	TRBJ2-1	.	TRBV12-3/TRBV12-4	CASTLGQNNEQFF	TGTGCCAGCACCCTAGGACAGAACAATGAGCAGTTCTTC
.	TRBJ1-4	TRBD1	TRBV5-6	CASSQGQPGEKLFF	TGTGCCAGCAGCCAGGGACAGCCCGGTGAAAAACTGTTTTTT
.	TRBJ1-2	TRBD1	TRBV28	CASSLSRGGYTF	TGTGCCAGCAGTTTATCCAGGGGGGGCTACACCTTC
.	TRBJ1-6	.	TRBV3-1/TRBV3-2	CASRRQENNSPLHF	TGTGCCAGCAGGAGACAGGAGAATAATTCACCCCTCCACTTT
.	TRBJ1-2	.	TRBV27	CASSLGQGTGYTF	TGTGCCAGCAGCCTAGGGCAGGGCACTGGCTACACCTTC
.	TRBJ2-1	.	TRBV5-8	CASSSQVRGEQFF	TGTGCCAGCAGCTCCCAAGTCCGGGGTGAGCAGTTCTTC
once	TRBJ2-1	TRBD2	TRBV5-1	CASSSETAGVYNEQFF	TGCGCCAGCAGCTCTGAGACAGCGGGGGTCTACAATGAGCAGTTCTTC
.	TRBJ2-3	.	TRBV30	CAWRFGGTDTQYF	TGTGCCTGGAGGTTCGGGGGCACAGATACGCAGTATTTT
.	TRBJ2-2	.	TRBV5-1	CASRPAGTNTGELFF	TGCGCCAGCAGACCGGCGGGCACGAACACCGGGGAGCTGTTTTTT
.	TRBJ2-2	TRBD2	TRBV5-1	CAIRGLAGDTGELFF	TGCGCCATCAGAGGACTAGCGGGGGATACCGGGGAGCTGTTTTTT
.	TRBJ2-7	TRBD1	TRBV27	CASSRQGTLYEQYF	TGTGCCAGCTCTAGACAGGGGACCCTTTACGAGCAGTACTTC
.	TRBJ2-1	.	TRBV11-3	CASSLESGSNEQFF	TGTGCCAGCAGCTTAGAATCGGGGTCCAATGAGCAGTTCTTC
.	TRBJ2-1	TRBD2	TRBV4-2	CASSPTGTTYNEQFF	TGTGCCAGCAGCCCCACCGGGACTACCTACAATGAGCAGTTCTTC
.	TRBJ1-4	.	TRBV5-1	CASSSNTLGGEKLFF	TGCGCCAGCAGCTCTAACACTCTCGGCGGTGAAAAACTGTTTTTT
.	TRBJ2-7	TRBD2	TRBV28	CASSQTGRARDEQYF	TGTGCCAGCAGTCAAACCGGGAGGGCGAGGGACGAGCAGTACTTC
.	TRBJ1-1	.	TRBV6-5	CASTRGGEGTEAFF	TGTGCCAGCACCAGAGGGGGAGAGGGGACTGAAGCTTTCTTT
.	TRBJ1-2	.	TRBV24-1	CATSDPTGNYGYTF	TGTGCCACCAGTGACCCTACAGGGAACTATGGCTACACCTTC
once	TRBJ2-3	.	TRBV6-1	CASSDRLVSYTDTQYF	TGTGCCAGCAGTGATCGACTAGTCTCGTACACAGATACGCAGTATTTT
.	TRBJ1-1	.	TRBV18	CASSPSREVGTEAFF	TGTGCCAGCTCACCAAGCCGGGAGGTGGGGACTGAAGCTTTCTTT
.	TRBJ2-5	TRBD1	TRBV28	CASRNRGQETQYF	TGTGCCAGCAGGAACAGGGGTCAAGAGACCCAGTACTTC
.	TRBJ2-1	TRBD2	TRBV7-2	CASSSGLAGLYNEQFF	TGTGCCAGCAGTTCCGGACTAGCGGGACTCTACAATGAGCAGTTCTTC
.	TRBJ1-1	.	TRBV4-3	CASSQQTGGTNTEAFF	TGCGCCAGCAGCCAGCAGACCGGGGGGACGAACACTGAAGCTTTCTTT
.	TRBJ1-5	.	TRBV30	CAWTSDRLGNQPQHF	TGTGCCTGGACTAGCGATCGGTTGGGCAATCAGCCCCAGCATTTT
.	TRBJ2-7	.	TRBV7-9	CASSLTNTYYEQYF	TGTGCCAGCAGCTTAACTAACACCTACTACGAGCAGTACTTC
once	TRBJ2-7	TRBD1	TRBV9	CASSVADTGTGFFEQYF	TGTGCCAGCAGCGTAGCAGATACCGGGACAGGGTTTTTCGAGCAGTACTTC
.	TRBJ1-6	.	TRBV10-3	CAISGGLFDSPLHF	TGTGCCATCAGTGGAGGATTATTTGATTCACCCCTCCACTTT
.	TRBJ1-2	TRBD1	TRBV2	CASSRQGYGYTF	TGTGCCAGCAGCAGACAGGGGTATGGCTACACCTTC
.	TRBJ2-1	TRBD2	TRBV18	CASSPPSGRVSWEQFF	TGTGCCAGCTCACCACCTAGCGGGAGGGTCTCGTGGGAGCAGTTCTTC
.	TRBJ2-7	TRBD2	TRBV28	CASRSRGSGSYEQYF	TGTGCCAGCAGATCCAGAGGTAGCGGGAGCTACGAGCAGTACTTC
.	TRBJ2-7	.	TRBV6-6	CASSYIAGFSSYEQYF	TGTGCCAGCAGTTATATTGCGGGATTTTCTTCCTACGAGCAGTACTTC
.	TRBJ2-3	TRBD2	TRBV7-9	CASSLPRLAGPTDTQYF	TGTGCCAGCAGCTTACCCCGACTAGCGGGACCTACAGATACGCAGTATTTT
.	TRBJ2-1	TRBD2	TRBV20-1	CSAGGNNEQFF	TGCAGTGCGGGGGGGAACAATGAGCAGTTCTTC
.	TRBJ2-3	TRBD1	TRBV5-1	CASSLEKGQRTDTQYF	TGCGCCAGCAGCTTGGAGAAGGGACAGCGCACAGATACGCAGTATTTT
.	TRBJ2-1	TRBD2	TRBV7-2	CASSSSGDNEQFF	TGTGCCAGCAGCTCTAGCGGGGACAATGAGCAGTTCTTC
.	TRBJ2-2	TRBD1	TRBV27	CASSSPLRQGAAGELFF	TGTGCCAGCAGTTCCCCTTTAAGACAGGGGGCAGCCGGGGAGCTGTTTTTT